This T cell receptor (beta chain) appears in the sequencing data of a study of blood T cell repertoires in COVID-19. Cohorts were based on clinical histories the participants reported. The CDR3 loop spans 19 amino acids. The V gene's germline CDR1 is ENHRY and CDR2 SYGVKD. Losses at the gene ends were 7 bases for V and 3 bases for J; bases not matched to a gene: 20. Original handling: Estimates of nucleated cell counts were drawn from the amplification of reference gene primers. Assay used: immunoSEQ multiplex PCR; TCRdb lists only in-frame clones, some missing. The D gene and trimming were derived from the DNA, and the V and J assignments and clone size from that table. The sample consists of approximately 250,000 clones, nearly 90% of them appearing once.

V and J are TRBV10-3 and TRBJ2-3; 9 positions agree with TRBD2. This receptor was taken from a woman aged 30 to 39 who had recovered from COVID-19. Input material: PBMCs or T cells enriched from blood (not recorded which). The CDR3 sequence is CAIMIRVEAGGRGTDTQYF. CDR3 in DNA: TGTGCCATCATGATTCGGGTGGAAGCGGGAGGTCGGGGAACAGATACGCAGTATTTT.